The clone carrying this T cell receptor (beta chain) came up many times. Antigen specificity is unknown. TCRdb re-derived calls from the RT-PCR reads in MiXCR, one entry per CDR3 protein. The sample holds 560,000 or so distinct CDR3 sequences; about 8% are singletons and the top ten take roughly 13%. The record originates from a study of response to subunit inactivated influenza vaccine. V was shortened by 3 bases and J by 4 bases, with 13 bases between the two germline ends. The CDR3 is made up of 16 amino acids. Overall study findings and caveats: Every seasonal influenza vaccination brings in few new T cells, the authors suggested.

The receptor's source is a man aged 50 to 69 who received an inactivated influenza vaccine. The material was PBMCs from blood, obtained less than 30 months after vaccination. This chain joins TRBV12-3 or TRBV12-4 and TRBJ2-6; D possibly matches TRBD1 or TRBD2 (5 bases each). CDR3: CASSFGTGPGANVLTF. CDR3 coding DNA: TGTGCCAGCAGTTTCGGGACGGGTCCGGGGGCCAACGTCCTGACTTTC.